This is a list of T cell receptor beta chains from one sample in a study of control samples from healthy donors and cancer patients. TCRdb's copy holds only in-frame clones and misses some; the assay was immunoSEQ multiplex PCR. Among about 160,000 clones listed, approximately 94% were seen once. The sample was blood. Receptors were obtained from a woman in her forties in good health. Each CDR3 is given with its conserved first and last residue.

V gene: TRBV4-3
J gene: TRBJ2-3
CDR3 protein: CASSQNRGKDTQYF

V gene: TRBV19
J gene: TRBJ1-5
CDR3 protein: CASSRTWDRGGNQPQHF

V gene: TRBV5-4
J gene: TRBJ1-2
CDR3 protein: CASSLGGTAYGYTF

V gene: TRBV10-3
J gene: TRBJ1-1
CDR3 protein: CAIGQGAVEAFF

V gene: TRBV6-5
J gene: TRBJ2-1
CDR3 protein: CASSYGTSSTEQFF

V gene: TRBV7-2
J gene: TRBJ1-1
CDR3 protein: CASSLGRRLNTEAFF

V gene: TRBV18
J gene: TRBJ1-1
CDR3 protein: CASSSDRGPTEAFF

V gene: TRBV4-3
J gene: TRBJ2-1
CDR3 protein: CASSQLGRGGNEQFF

V gene: TRBV18
J gene: TRBJ1-2
CDR3 protein: CASSITDPIDGYTF

V gene: TRBV10-1
J gene: TRBJ2-2
CDR3 protein: CARSRSGTSGGAKNTGELFF

V gene: TRBV12-3/TRBV12-4
J gene: TRBJ2-3
CDR3 protein: CASSQYWADTQYF

V gene: TRBV7-2
J gene: TRBJ2-2
CDR3 protein: CASSLGNTGELFF

V gene: TRBV28
J gene: TRBJ1-3
CDR3 protein: CASSLMISSGNTIYF

V gene: TRBV7-9
J gene: TRBJ1-2
CDR3 protein: CASSLSLNYGYTF

V gene: TRBV5-1
J gene: TRBJ1-4
CDR3 protein: CASSAQGSKGNEKLFF

V gene: TRBV7-2
J gene: TRBJ2-2
CDR3 protein: CASSYSGPRVGELFF

V gene: TRBV19
J gene: TRBJ2-1
CDR3 protein: CASSHRRLAGLNEQFF

V gene: TRBV6-5
J gene: TRBJ1-5
CDR3 protein: CASSYAGQPQHF

V gene: TRBV6-5
J gene: TRBJ1-1
CDR3 protein: CASSPTGSRGAFF

V gene: TRBV15
J gene: TRBJ1-2
CDR3 protein: CATSRDISGSGYTF

V gene: TRBV2
J gene: TRBJ2-2
CDR3 protein: CASRLDRETGELFF

V gene: TRBV5-1
J gene: TRBJ1-2
CDR3 protein: CASSAEVDPGVYGYTF

V gene: TRBV7-9
J gene: TRBJ2-3
CDR3 protein: CASITGAGSTDTQYF

V gene: TRBV5-1
J gene: TRBJ2-3
CDR3 protein: CASRRTPGESTDTQYF

V gene: TRBV27
J gene: TRBJ1-6
CDR3 protein: CASSLNNSPLHF

V gene: TRBV5-6
J gene: TRBJ1-4
CDR3 protein: CASSWARQNEKLFF

V gene: TRBV7-6
J gene: TRBJ1-4
CDR3 protein: CASSLGGTSREKLFF

V gene: TRBV19
J gene: TRBJ1-1
CDR3 protein: CASTMNWGTEAFF

V gene: TRBV9
J gene: TRBJ1-3
CDR3 protein: CASSGWKNGNTIYF

V gene: TRBV4-3
J gene: TRBJ1-2
CDR3 protein: CASSQSKGRHGYTF

V gene: TRBV7-9
J gene: TRBJ2-2
CDR3 protein: CASSLAALNTGELFF

V gene: TRBV6-5
J gene: TRBJ2-2
CDR3 protein: CASRARGNTGELFF

V gene: TRBV4-3
J gene: TRBJ2-2
CDR3 protein: CASSQDFAGGLVSGELFF

V gene: TRBV5-6
J gene: TRBJ1-2
CDR3 protein: CASSFELHYGYTF

V gene: TRBV6-1
J gene: TRBJ2-2
CDR3 protein: CASSEGFLGQGSGELFF

V gene: TRBV27
J gene: TRBJ2-7
CDR3 protein: CASSFGTGAYEQYF

V gene: TRBV19
J gene: TRBJ2-3
CDR3 protein: CASGETSGSPDTQYF

V gene: TRBV7-2
J gene: TRBJ2-7
CDR3 protein: CASSWTSSYEQYF

V gene: TRBV5-4
J gene: TRBJ1-1
CDR3 protein: CASSLRLSGRENTEAFF

V gene: TRBV7-2
J gene: TRBJ1-1
CDR3 protein: CASSLGPSSPVNTEAFF

V gene: TRBV12-3/TRBV12-4
J gene: TRBJ1-1
CDR3 protein: CASSPGNTEAFF